This is a list of T cell receptor beta chains from one sample in a study of cytomegalovirus exposure and HLA in healthy donors. The protocol was immunoSEQ multiplex PCR, while the TCRdb copy is restricted to in-frame clones and leaves out a portion. Of 180,000 or so clones listed, 75% to 90% are singletons. Material: PBMCs. The receptor source for this set is a man younger than 35 in good health and CMV-seropositive. The CDR3 runs from the conserved cysteine through the conserved F or W. D genes are given only for firm matches. Not every row has a clone size; where given, it reads once, few, many or a size class.

once,TRBV2,TRBJ2-5,TRBD2,CASSELGTSGVETQYF,TGTGCCAGCAGTGAATTAGGGACTAGCGGGGTTGAGACCCAGTACTTC
-,TRBV10-3,TRBJ1-1,-,CAIREQGTAFF,TGTGCCATCAGGGAACAGGGCACCGCTTTCTTT
-,TRBV15,TRBJ2-2,TRBD1,CATSAQGANGELFF,TGTGCCACCAGTGCACAGGGGGCCAACGGGGAGCTGTTTTTT
-,TRBV5-5,TRBJ2-7,-,CASSLAGVGTYEQYF,TGTGCCAGCAGCTTGGCAGGGGTTGGCACCTACGAGCAGTACTTC
-,TRBV6-4,TRBJ2-1,-,CASSDEVTVPNEQFF,TGTGCCAGCAGTGACGAGGTGACAGTACCCAATGAGCAGTTCTTC
-,TRBV10-3,TRBJ2-1,TRBD1,CAISGGDRGLSYNEQFF,TGTGCCATCAGTGGGGGGGACAGGGGGCTCTCCTACAATGAGCAGTTCTTC
-,TRBV7-9,TRBJ1-1,TRBD1,CASSSQQGTEAFF,TGTGCCAGCAGCTCCCAACAGGGGACTGAAGCTTTCTTT
once,TRBV7-9,TRBJ2-1,TRBD2,CASSRMGGTYNEQFF,TGTGCCAGCAGTCGGATGGGGGGGACCTACAATGAGCAGTTCTTC
-,TRBV7-6,TRBJ2-7,TRBD2,CASSPSGGLSFSYEQYF,TGTGCCAGCAGCCCTAGCGGGGGGCTATCTTTTTCCTACGAGCAGTACTTC
once,TRBV10-1,TRBJ2-2,TRBD2,CASSETSGDTGELFF,TGCGCCAGCAGTGAGACTAGCGGGGACACCGGGGAGCTGTTTTTT
-,TRBV10-1,TRBJ1-3,-,CASSDSGSGNTIYF,TGCGCCAGCAGTGATTCGGGCTCTGGAAACACCATATATTTT
few,TRBV7-9,TRBJ1-2,TRBD1,CASSLRGQGAQVEGYTF,TGTGCCAGCAGCCTTAGGGGACAGGGGGCTCAAGTAGAGGGCTACACCTTC
-,TRBV2,TRBJ2-7,TRBD1,CASSAGQGAVEQYF,TGTGCCAGCAGCGCAGGACAGGGGGCGGTCGAGCAGTACTTC
-,TRBV6-1,TRBJ1-5,-,CASSAISFFQPQHF,TGTGCCAGCAGTGCAATCAGTTTTTTTCAGCCCCAGCATTTT
-,TRBV11-2,TRBJ2-7,TRBD2,CASSSRGGTYEQYF,TGTGCCAGCAGCTCCCGGGGGGGGACCTACGAGCAGTACTTC
-,TRBV11-2,TRBJ1-4,-,CASSQGAEWATNEKLFF,TGTGCCAGCAGCCAAGGGGCAGAATGGGCAACTAATGAAAAACTGTTTTTT
-,TRBV29-1,TRBJ2-2,TRBD2,CSVSGENTGELFF,TGCAGCGTGAGCGGGGAGAACACCGGGGAGCTGTTTTTT
-,TRBV18,TRBJ2-3,TRBD2,CASSPLAGGTTDTQYF,TGTGCCAGCTCACCCTTAGCGGGGGGAACCACAGATACGCAGTATTTT
once,TRBV7-4,TRBJ1-5,-,CASSLDRGANQPQHF,TGTGCCAGCAGCTTAGATCGGGGGGCCAATCAGCCCCAGCATTTT
-,TRBV11-2,TRBJ2-3,TRBD2,CASSLWGSGGADTQYF,TGTGCCAGCAGCTTATGGGGTAGCGGGGGCGCAGATACGCAGTATTTT
once,TRBV7-2,TRBJ1-2,TRBD1,CASSLGPLGQGFSGYTF,TGTGCCAGCAGCTTAGGGCCTTTGGGACAGGGATTCTCTGGCTACACCTTC
-,TRBV27,TRBJ2-1,TRBD2,CASSPTRGGAYDEQFF,TGTGCCAGCAGCCCGACCCGCGGGGGGGCCTACGATGAGCAGTTCTTC
-,TRBV2,TRBJ2-7,-,CASSEEGGPAYEQYF,TGTGCCAGCAGTGAAGAGGGGGGGCCAGCCTACGAGCAGTACTTC
-,TRBV28,TRBJ1-1,-,CASGEGGRGNTEAFF,TGTGCCAGCGGCGAAGGGGGACGGGGCAACACTGAAGCTTTCTTT
-,TRBV7-9,TRBJ1-1,-,CASSWRPELSLEAFF,TGTGCCAGCAGTTGGAGACCGGAACTTTCCCTTGAAGCTTTCTTT
-,TRBV18,TRBJ2-7,TRBD1,CASSDDRVDYEQYF,TGTGCCAGCTCAGACGACAGGGTGGACTACGAGCAGTACTTC
-,TRBV6-6,TRBJ2-1,-,CASSYSPSRYNEQFF,TGTGCCAGCAGTTACTCGCCTAGCCGTTACAATGAGCAGTTCTTC
few,TRBV19,TRBJ1-1,-,CASRNGATEAFF,TGTGCCAGTAGAAATGGGGCCACTGAAGCTTTCTTT